This T cell receptor beta chain comes out of a study of T cell responses to AZD1222 COVID-19 vaccine. Sequencing was performed with immunoSEQ multiplex PCR; in TCRdb, only in-frame clones are kept and a portion is missing. The table includes about 96,000 clones, about 90% detected once. Findings of the study overall: The study sampled repertoires only after the peak T cell response. Baseline seropositivity characterized only a handful of AZD1222 recipients. As reported, nearly half of all spike-specific TCRs target variant regions that are unmutated.

This clone was seen only once. Its antigen remains unknown. The sequence came from an adult in good health. This specimen was peripheral blood, taken on day 0 of AZD1222 vaccination.

CDR3 region: CASSFIDNTEAFF. For the CDR3, the DNA is TGCGCCAGCAGCTTCATAGACAACACTGAAGCTTTCTTT. The rearrangement links TRBV5-1 to TRBJ1-1; no clear D gene. Germline values: CDR1 SGHRS, CDR2 YFSETQ. Trimming removed 2 bases at V and 2 bases at J, with 7 bases between. There are 13 residues in the CDR3.